Presented here are 25 T cell receptor beta chains from one specimen sequenced in a study of T-cell reconstitution after alpha-beta-depleted transplantation in children (dated by TCRdb to 2015 to 2016). Library creation used PCR. TCRdb lists the instrument as Illumina HiSeq 2500. TCR libraries were prepared with molecular barcoding, using unique molecular identifiers to normalize TCRbeta repertoire quantification. TCRdb cleaned the public reads at Q25 with fastp, built clones with MiXCR and kept in-frame beta chains. Rows merge per CDR3 protein into single entries with the most common DNA and genes. The sample profile shows about 980,000 distinct CDR3 sequences; under 30% of them were found once. Of the sample, about 28% is held by the ten largest clones. Taken with the paper, the label for treatment or condition translates to: allogeneic hematopoietic cell transplantation with graft depleted of TCRalphabeta T cells and CD19 B cells.

The sequencing used PBMCs, mostly from graft donor cells, collected 360 days after TCRalphabeta/CD19-depleted stem cell transplant. These receptors originate from a boy younger than two who had a stem cell transplant for SCID, so the T cells may come from the graft donor.

The chain's CDR3 is CASSFDQTGDTEAFF. The CDR3 coding sequence is TGTGCCAGCAGCTTCGACCAGACAGGGGACACTGAAGCTTTCTTT. This chain uses TRBV9 with TRBJ1-1; 8 positions match TRBD1. This CDR3 is built from 15 residues. CDR1 and CDR2 from the germline V gene are SGDLS and YYNGEE. V dropped 4 bases and J dropped 3; count of bases not matched to a gene: 8.

The chain joins TRBV20-1 to TRBJ2-7; the D call may be TRBD1 or TRBD2 (5 bases each). CDR1 is DFQATT and CDR2 is SNEGSKA in the germline V gene (reference sequence). CDR3 length: 15 residues. V was pared by 1 base and J by 2 bases, with 15 bases between. Here the CDR3 DNA reads TGCAGTGCTAGAGTTGGGGAGACAGAGACCTACGAGCAGTACTTC. This translates into CSARVGETETYEQYF.

V is TRBV2 and J is TRBJ2-1, with 8 bases fitting TRBD2. CDR1 is SNHLY and CDR2 is FYNNEI in the germline V gene. J lost 9 bases, V lost 4 bases, and 5 bases had no gene match. This CDR3 comprises 13 residues. The CDR3 region has the DNA TGTGCCAGCAGTGGGGTGGCGGGGGGTGAGCAGTTCTTC. It encodes CASSGVAGGEQFF.

The chain recombines TRBV10-3 with TRBJ2-1, with TRBD1 matching over 7 bases. J lost 8 bases, V lost 4 bases, and 8 bases had no gene match. This CDR3 is built from 14 residues. Germline-derived CDR1 and CDR2 are ENHRY and SYGVKD. The CDR3 coding sequence is TGTGCCATCAGTGCCCGTCGACAGGGCGATGAGCAGTTCTTC. It translates to CAISARRQGDEQFF.

This clonotype was counted only a few times. The chain uses TRBV9 and TRBJ2-3; D perhaps matches TRBD1 (5 bases). Germline V CDR1 and CDR2: SGDLS, YYNGEE. The CDR3 is made up of 14 amino acids. Between the trimmed V and J ends, which lost 2 bases and 4 bases, there was a span of 11 bases. The CDR3 sequence is CASSVDSLADTQYF. DNA of the CDR3: TGTGCCAGCAGCGTCGACAGCCTGGCAGATACGCAGTATTTT. The full variable domain, rest sourced from reference TRBV9 and TRBJ2-3, is DSGVTQTPKHLITATGQRVTLRCSPRSGDLSVYWYQQSLDQGLQFLIQYYNGEERAKGNILERFSAQQFPDLHSELNLSSLELGDSALYFCASSVDSLADTQYFGPGTRLTVL.

This clonotype was detected a few times. This chain links TRBV23-1 with TRBJ2-1; maybe TRBD2 (6 bases). TRBV23-1 is an open reading frame, and its role is uncertain. The CDR3 has 14 amino acids. Trimming shortened V by 2 bases and J by 6 bases, and 11 bases separated the two germline ends. For the CDR3, the DNA is TGCGCCAGCAGTCAAACCCTTAGCGGCAATGAGCAGTTCTTC. This sequence encodes CASSQTLSGNEQFF.

This clonotype was seen a handful of times. J is TRBJ1-4 and V is TRBV15, with D tentatively TRBD1 (6 bases). CDR1 is LNHNV, CDR2 YYDKDF, per germline (reference sequence). Trimming cost V 2 bases and J 8 bases, with 12 bases left between them. The CDR3 is 14 residues long. This chain's CDR3 is CATSRQQGNEKLFF. As DNA, the CDR3 is TGTGCCACCAGCAGACAGCAGGGGAACGAAAAACTGTTTTTT.

The V call is TRBV5-4, the J call TRBJ2-3; the match to TRBD1 covers 10 bases. Germline V gene lookup returns CDR1 SGHNT and CDR2 YYREEE (reference sequence). The CDR3 runs to 17 residues. V lost 1 base to trimming and J lost 4 bases; unmatched junction nucleotides: 9. The CDR3 loop is CASSLPPGQGPPDTQYF. CDR3 nucleotide sequence: TGTGCCAGCAGCTTGCCTCCGGGACAGGGGCCCCCAGATACGCAGTATTTT.

This clonotype has more than one count but fewer than ten. The rearrangement uses TRBV6-5 and TRBJ2-3; D unclear. The CDR3 is made up of 11 amino acids. The germline V gene has CDR1 MNHEY and CDR2 SVGAGI. V dropped 10 bases and J dropped 4 bases, with 9 bases sitting between them. CDR3 nucleotide sequence: TGTGCCACCTCCCGTTCAGATACGCAGTATTTT. It translates to CATSRSDTQYF.

In this sample, this clonotype turned up a few times. V is TRBV11-2 and J is TRBJ1-1; D remains unclear. Trimming took off 1 base at V and 7 bases at J, with 10 bases between the two ends. The V gene's germline CDR1 is SGHAT and CDR2 FQNNGV. This CDR3 is built from 13 residues. This chain's CDR3 is CASSLVEGIEAFF. In DNA, the CDR3 is TGTGCCAGCAGCTTAGTAGAGGGAATTGAAGCTTTCTTT.

A few counts support this clonotype. The gene calls are TRBV29-1 and TRBJ1-1; D is unclear. The germline CDR1 and CDR2 sequences are SQVTM and ANQGSEA. The CDR3 covers 13 residues. The V end was cut by 3 bases, the J end by 8 bases, with 16 bases between. CDR3 in amino acids: CSVDAVSGREAFF. CDR3 bases: TGCAGCGTTGACGCAGTTTCGGGGAGAGAAGCTTTCTTT.

This clonotype was counted between two and nine times. The rearrangement links TRBV14 to TRBJ2-1; maybe TRBD2 (5 bases). V shed 1 base and J shed 12 bases, with 13 bases lying between them. The CDR3 extends over 13 amino acids. Germline loops: CDR1 SGHDN, CDR2 FVKESK. The DNA of the CDR3 is TGTGCCAGCAGCCAAGTAAGCGGTGCTTCGCAGTTCTTC. It encodes CASSQVSGASQFF. Supplemented by reference TRBV14 and TRBJ2-1, the full variable domain reads EAGVTQFPSHSVIEKGQTVTLRCDPISGHDNLYWYRRVMGKEIKFLLHFVKESKQDESGMPNNRFLAERTGGTYSTLKVQPAELEDSGVYFCASSQVSGASQFFGPGTRLTVL.

The chain has TRBV7-2 and TRBJ1-1; D not resolved. Trimming took off 5 bases at V and 2 bases at J, with 15 bases between the two ends. CDR3 length equals 15 residues. Germline values: CDR1 SGHTA, CDR2 FQGNSA. The CDR3 region is CASSPSGGSNTEAFF. The CDR3 coding sequence is TGTGCCAGCAGCCCCTCGGGAGGTTCCAACACTGAAGCTTTCTTT.

The chain is built from TRBV12-3 or TRBV12-4 and TRBJ1-2; D gene uncertain. Trimming took off 5 bases at V and 8 bases at J, with 15 bases between the two ends. The CDR3 loop spans 13 amino acids. CDR3 nucleotide sequence: TGTGCCAGCAGTCCTAGGGAAACAGCCGGCTACACCTTC. It yields the protein CASSPRETAGYTF.

J is TRBJ2-3 and V is TRBV12-3 or TRBV12-4, with TRBD2 matching over 9 bases. The CDR3 loop spans 19 amino acids. Trimming at V came to 5 bases and at J to 2 bases, leaving 17 bases not matched to a gene. This CDR3 reads CASSRTTSWERGVTDTQYF. The CDR3 DNA sequence: TGTGCCAGCAGTAGGACCACCTCTTGGGAGCGGGGGGTCACAGATACGCAGTATTTT.

This clonotype was observed a handful of times. This chain joins TRBV12-3 or TRBV12-4 and TRBJ1-3; D unresolved. V lost 8 bases and J lost 0, with 17 bases in between. The CDR3 contains 16 residues. The DNA for the CDR3 is TGTGCCAGCGGACGCGAGCAGACGATCTCTGGAAACACCATATATTTT. Protein sequence: CASGREQTISGNTIYF.

This clonotype was detected a few times. The rearrangement uses TRBV4-3 and TRBJ2-1; 9 bases line up with TRBD2. Trimming cost V 2 bases and J 0 bases; bases outside gene matches: 8. The length of the CDR3 is 18 residues. In germline, CDR1 is LGHNA, CDR2 YSLEER. CDR3 sequence: CASSQFPSRGGSYNEQFF. DNA of the CDR3: TGCGCCAGCAGCCAATTCCCCTCGCGGGGGGGCTCCTACAATGAGCAGTTCTTC.

The chain recombines TRBV28 with TRBJ1-5; D is ambiguous. The length of the CDR3 is 13 residues. Looked up from germline, CDR1 is MDHEN and CDR2 is SYDVKM. Deletions cut 10 bases from V and 3 bases from J, with 13 bases between. This CDR3 is CATKRGNNQPQHF. In DNA form, the CDR3 reads TGTGCCACCAAGCGGGGAAACAATCAGCCCCAGCATTTT.

In this sample, this clonotype turned up a few times. This chain connects TRBV7-3 to TRBJ2-1; the D gene is possibly TRBD2 (7 bases). The CDR3 consists of 16 residues. Looked up from germline, CDR1 is SGHTA and CDR2 is FQGTGA. V was trimmed by 4 bases and J by 4 bases, leaving 17 bases between them. CDR3 in DNA: TGTGCCAGCAGCTCCCGAGGGGGGGGAGGATACAATGAGCAGTTCTTC. Encoded protein: CASSSRGGGGYNEQFF.

The chain is built from TRBV2 and TRBJ1-2; D may be TRBD1 (5 bases). The CDR3 spans 16 residues. The V gene lost 5 bases and the J gene lost 2 bases, with 18 bases spanning the gap. CDR1 and CDR2 from the germline V gene are SNHLY and FYNNEI. The CDR3 DNA is TGTGCCAGCAGTTGGGAGACAGCAAAGGGCAACTATGGCTACACCTTC. Protein sequence: CASSWETAKGNYGYTF.

The chain recombines TRBV7-9 with TRBJ1-2; D is perhaps TRBD1 (5 bases). The length of the CDR3 is 12 residues. V shed 11 bases and J shed 4 bases, with 14 bases lying between them. Germline-derived CDR1 and CDR2 are SEHNR and FQNEAQ (reference sequence). The CDR3 nucleotides are TGTGCCCTACACCGGCAGGGCTATGGCTACACCTTC. Amino acid sequence: CALHRQGYGYTF. The variable domain in full, with the rest retrieved from reference TRBV7-9 and TRBJ1-2, is DTGVSQNPRHKITKRGQNVTFRCDPISEHNRLYWYRQTLGQGPEFLTYFQNEAQLEKSRLLSDRFSAERPKGSFSTLEIQRTEQGDSAMYLCALHRQGYGYTFGSGTRLTVV.

In its sample, this clonotype was seen many times. This chain connects TRBV9 to TRBJ1-1; no reliable D call. Per the germline V gene, CDR1 is SGDLS and CDR2 is YYNGEE. Deletions cut 3 bases from V and 0 bases from J, with 15 bases between. The CDR3 loop spans 16 amino acids. The CDR3 DNA reads TGTGCCAGCAGCGCCTCTTATGCGGCCATGAACACTGAAGCTTTCTTT. It is translated as CASSASYAAMNTEAFF. Combining the CDR3 with reference TRBV9 and TRBJ1-1 gives the whole variable domain DSGVTQTPKHLITATGQRVTLRCSPRSGDLSVYWYQQSLDQGLQFLIQYYNGEERAKGNILERFSAQQFPDLHSELNLSSLELGDSALYFCASSASYAAMNTEAFFGQGTRLTVV.

This clonotype was detected a few times. V and J are TRBV6-5 and TRBJ1-1, with TRBD1 as a possible D gene (6 bases). Germline-derived CDR1 and CDR2 are MNHEY and SVGAGI. Trimming removed 0 bases at V and 4 bases at J, with 12 bases between. This CDR3 comprises 15 residues. CDR3 DNA sequence: TGTGCCAGCAGTTACTCGAGCAGGGGATCCACTGAAGCTTTCTTT. Residues: CASSYSSRGSTEAFF.

In the case of this clonotype: The germline gene is not matched at one end of the junction; a read error may be the cause. This chain connects TRBV12-3 or TRBV12-4 to TRBJ2-2; D is uncertain. The CDR3 is 15 residues long. The CDR3 bases are TGTGCCAACAGTTTAGGCACGTGGAACACCGGGGAGCTGTTTTTT. This encodes CANSLGTWNTGELFF.

This clonotype has only a few counts. J is TRBJ2-7 and V is TRBV7-9, with D uncertain. CDR1 is SEHNR and CDR2 is FQNEAQ in the germline V gene (reference sequence). The CDR3 has 15 residues. The germline V and J ends were trimmed by 3 bases and 3 bases, with 15 bases remaining between them. For the CDR3, the DNA is TGTGCCAGCAGCTTTCGCGACGGCGCAAACTACGAGCAGTACTTC. Translated: CASSFRDGANYEQYF.